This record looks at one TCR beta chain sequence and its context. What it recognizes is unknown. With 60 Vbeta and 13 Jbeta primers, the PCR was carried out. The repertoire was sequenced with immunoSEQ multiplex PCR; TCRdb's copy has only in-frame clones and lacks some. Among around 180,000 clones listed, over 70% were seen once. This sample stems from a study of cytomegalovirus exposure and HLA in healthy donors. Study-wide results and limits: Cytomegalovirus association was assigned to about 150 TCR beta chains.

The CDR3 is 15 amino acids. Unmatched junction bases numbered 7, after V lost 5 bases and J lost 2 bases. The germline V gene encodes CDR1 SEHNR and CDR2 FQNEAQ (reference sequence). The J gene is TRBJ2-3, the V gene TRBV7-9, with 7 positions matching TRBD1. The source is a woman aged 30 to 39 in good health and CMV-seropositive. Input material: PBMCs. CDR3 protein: CASSLEQGFTDTQYF. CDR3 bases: TGTGCCAGCAGCCTAGAACAGGGGTTCACAGATACGCAGTATTTT.